The rows below give T cell receptor beta chains drawn from one sample of a study of T cell responses to AZD1222 COVID-19 vaccine. Data came from immunoSEQ multiplex PCR; TCRdb stores just in-frame clones and leaves some out. The sample has roughly 170,000 clones, around 93% seen once. Sequencing was performed on peripheral blood, taken on day 0 of AZD1222 vaccination. Receptors originate from an adult in good health. CDR3s include the opening cysteine and the closing phenylalanine or tryptophan. The D gene is left open where the match is weak.

TRBV10-3,TRBD2,TRBJ2-7,CAGGSGIAYEQYF
TRBV28,TRBD1,TRBJ2-7,CASSPGTGTIYEQYF
TRBV5-1,.,TRBJ1-1,CASSLGQRDTEAFF
TRBV28,TRBD1,TRBJ1-6,CASRTTGTEYNSPLHF
TRBV15,.,TRBJ1-1,CATREGSGITEAFF
TRBV27,.,TRBJ2-1,CASSFDGGYEQFF
TRBV28,.,TRBJ1-1,CASSLMVGARRTEAFF
TRBV11-3,.,TRBJ2-7,CASSLGRRAGEQYF
TRBV27,TRBD1,TRBJ1-6,CASSLSPGTGVSPLHF
TRBV19,TRBD1,TRBJ2-3,CASSPPGQSRTDTQYF
TRBV15,TRBD1,TRBJ1-4,CATSRLPGTGINEKLFF
TRBV28,TRBD2,TRBJ2-1,CASIAPGAGALMSGEQFF
TRBV9,TRBD1,TRBJ2-7,CASSPNPGQSSYEQYF
TRBV19,TRBD1,TRBJ1-6,CASSYAGRGSSYNSPLHF
TRBV3-1/TRBV3-2,.,TRBJ1-3,CASSQDFSISSGNTIYF
TRBV6-6,.,TRBJ1-3,CASSPDRRGNTIYF
TRBV4-1,.,TRBJ2-3,CASSQDSLIDTQYF
TRBV6-5,.,TRBJ2-7,CASSSPGLAVPYEQYF
TRBV4-3,TRBD1,TRBJ1-6,CASSLGTANSPLHF
TRBV6-2/TRBV6-3,TRBD1,TRBJ1-5,CASSRGTGDSNQPQHF
TRBV5-1,.,TRBJ1-2,CASSLEGGGTNYGYTF
TRBV19,.,TRBJ1-1,CASLGGAENTEAFF
TRBV11-2,TRBD1,TRBJ2-7,CASNDPGQRIEQYF
TRBV28,.,TRBJ1-3,CASLGETGNTIYF
TRBV6-5,.,TRBJ1-1,CASIQWSEAFF
TRBV5-6,.,TRBJ1-1,CASSLAAGAVAFF
TRBV7-9,TRBD1,TRBJ2-1,CASSSLQGISYNEQFF
TRBV28,TRBD1,TRBJ2-7,CASSPHGQGQPEQYF
TRBV7-2,.,TRBJ1-1,CASSLAPGAGGTEAFF
TRBV6-2/TRBV6-3,.,TRBJ1-2,CASSYSMIANYGYTF
TRBV5-6,.,TRBJ2-7,CASSLAIWPNSYEQYF
TRBV4-1,TRBD1,TRBJ1-2,CASSQDQQGALNYGYTF